Here is one TCR beta chain with its context. The germline V gene encodes CDR1 SNHLY and CDR2 FYNNEI. J lost 0 bases, V lost 7 bases, and 5 bases had no gene match. There are 16 residues in the CDR3. Assay: immunoSEQ multiplex PCR; the TCRdb copy retains only in-frame clones and omits some. The data contain 90,000 to 150,000 clones, around 80% of them singletons. This entry comes from a study of blood T cell repertoires in COVID-19. Study-wide background: The United States, Italy and Spain were the sources of the acute and convalescent COVID-19 samples.

V and J are TRBV2 and TRBJ2-3; TRBD2 matches at 12 bases. Sequenced sample: peripheral blood. The clonotype comes from a man between 65 and 85 years old with acute or convalescent COVID-19. CDR3 in amino acids: CASNLAGGPSTDTQYF. The CDR3 region has the DNA TGTGCCAGCAACCTAGCGGGGGGGCCGAGCACAGATACGCAGTATTTT.